Presented here are 7 T cell receptor beta chains from one specimen sequenced in a study of spatial heterogeneity in lung cancer (dated by TCRdb to the late 2010s). Library method: 5' RACE. The run used a NextSeq 500. TCRdb handled the public reads itself, with Q25 trimming in fastp and clone calling in MiXCR, and kept productive beta chains. All rows with the same CDR3 protein become a single entry with the most common DNA and genes. The sample table shows 36,000 or so distinct CDR3 sequences, and around 5.5% are seen once. The ten largest clones take up about 28% of the sample. Sample time point, as interpreted from the label and publication: sample taken at primary tumor resection. TCR sequencing used whole RNA extracted from tumor and nontumor lung tissue, or from cryopreserved PBMC samples, without cell sorting. The starting material was PBMCs, obtained at surgery. All receptors derive from a female donor with early-stage non-small cell lung cancer.

The chain uses TRBV7-2 and TRBJ2-7; D unresolved. The CDR3 loop spans 11 amino acids. The germline V gene has CDR1 SGHTA and CDR2 FQGNSA. With 5 bases removed from V and 7 bases from J, the gap between germline ends came to 9 bases. CDR3 protein: CASSGPREQYF. CDR3 nucleotides: TGTGCCAGCAGCGGGCCCAGGGAGCAGTACTTC.

The chain joins TRBV5-1 to TRBJ1-1; D gene uncertain. Germline values: CDR1 SGHRS, CDR2 YFSETQ. Trimming left V 0 bases short and J 3 bases short, with 9 bases between. The CDR3 has 14 residues. The CDR3 loop is CASSLVDTHTEAFF. CDR3 nucleotides: TGCGCCAGCAGCTTGGTCGACACGCACACTGAAGCTTTCTTT.

This clonotype was seen more than once but under ten times. The chain recombines TRBV7-2 with TRBJ2-1, with 10 bases lining up with TRBD2. Germline trimming cut 1 base from V and 16 bases from J; bases unmatched to any gene: 7. This CDR3 spans 13 amino acids. Per the germline V gene, CDR1 is SGHTA and CDR2 is FQGNSA. CDR3 sequence: CASSLGTSGIAFF. CDR3 coding DNA: TGTGCCAGCAGCTTAGGGACTAGCGGCATTGCTTTCTTC.

This clonotype was seen a few times. The chain is built from TRBV10-3 and TRBJ2-1, with D possibly matching TRBD2 (5 bases). The V and J ends lost 0 bases and 7 bases respectively, with 10 bases between them. The V gene's germline CDR1 is ENHRY and CDR2 SYGVKD. The CDR3 sequence is 14 residues long. The CDR3 sequence: CAISESYSGNEQFF. CDR3 coding DNA: TGTGCCATCAGTGAGTCATACTCGGGGAATGAGCAGTTCTTC.

V and J are TRBV19 and TRBJ1-1; no clear D. The CDR3 is made up of 12 amino acids. V was shortened by 4 bases and J by 7 bases, with 10 bases between the two germline ends. Per the germline V gene, CDR1 is LNHDA and CDR2 is SQIVND (reference sequence). This CDR3 reads CASSTRTDEAFF. The CDR3 DNA reads as TGTGCCAGTAGTACCAGGACGGATGAAGCTTTCTTT.

In this sample, this clonotype turned up many times. The rearrangement links TRBV2 to TRBJ1-1; TRBD1 might be the D (6 bases). Germline CDR1 reads SNHLY; CDR2 reads FYNNEI. The CDR3 contains 14 residues. V shed 4 bases and J shed 5 bases, with 14 bases lying between them. For the CDR3, the DNA is TGTGCCAGCAGTGTGGAAGGGGGGCTGACTGAAGCTTTCTTT. Protein sequence: CASSVEGGLTEAFF.

In its sample, this clonotype was seen many times. This rearrangement joins TRBV6-6 to TRBJ2-1; 8 positions agree with TRBD2. With V trimmed by 8 bases and J by 6 bases, 12 bases remained unmatched. Germline CDR1 MNHNY, CDR2 SVGAGI (reference sequence). The CDR3 loop spans 15 amino acids. CDR3 protein: CASRGASGRFNEQFF. The CDR3 DNA follows: TGTGCCAGCCGAGGAGCCAGCGGGAGATTCAATGAGCAGTTCTTC.